Presented here are 26 T cell receptor beta chains from one specimen sequenced in a study of blood T cell repertoires in COVID-19. Data came from immunoSEQ multiplex PCR; TCRdb stores just in-frame clones and leaves some out. The sample includes fewer than 65,000 clones, approximately 87% seen only once; the top ten take approximately 5.3%. The specimen sequenced was peripheral blood. These receptors originate from a human donor in a cohort sampled during active COVID-19.

This chain links TRBV12-3 or TRBV12-4 with TRBJ1-1; the D gene is possibly TRBD1 (5 bases). V lost 3 bases and J lost 5, with 10 bases in between. This CDR3 has 13 residues. CDR3 coding DNA: TGTGCCAGCAGTTTCCAGGGTAGAACTGAAGCTTTCTTT. The encoded protein is CASSFQGRTEAFF.

This clone occurred a few times. The V gene is TRBV2, the J gene TRBJ1-5, with D unresolved. Trimming took 11 bases from V and 1 from J, leaving 12 bases between them. The CDR3 runs 13 residues. CDR1 and CDR2 (germline): SNHLY, FYNNEI. CDR3 protein: CALRWFSNQPQHF. CDR3 nucleotide sequence: TGTGCCCTAAGATGGTTCAGCAATCAGCCCCAGCATTTT.

The chain is built from TRBV14 and TRBJ2-1; the D gene is possibly TRBD2 (6 bases). The germline V and J ends were trimmed by 1 base and 2 bases, with 12 bases remaining between them. Germline lookup yields CDR1 SGHDN and CDR2 FVKESK. The CDR3 runs to 16 residues. The CDR3 reads CASSQGAGRTYNEQFF. The CDR3 coding sequence is TGTGCCAGCAGCCAAGGCGCGGGGCGAACCTACAATGAGCAGTTCTTC. The variable domain in full, completed from reference TRBV14 and TRBJ2-1, reads EAGVTQFPSHSVIEKGQTVTLRCDPISGHDNLYWYRRVMGKEIKFLLHFVKESKQDESGMPNNRFLAERTGGTYSTLKVQPAELEDSGVYFCASSQGAGRTYNEQFFGPGTRLTVL.

This chain links TRBV11-2 with TRBJ1-5; D gene unclear. Trimming took off 1 base at V and 4 bases at J, with 5 bases between the two ends. Germline CDR1 reads SGHAT; CDR2 reads FQNNGV. CDR3 length equals 13 residues. CDR3 sequence: CASSLGENQPQHF. In DNA form, the CDR3 reads TGTGCCAGCAGCTTAGGAGAAAATCAGCCCCAGCATTTT.

The V call is TRBV7-2, the J call TRBJ2-1; TRBD2 matches 14 bases. The CDR3 loop spans 16 amino acids. CDR1 is SGHTA and CDR2 is FQGNSA in the germline V gene. The V gene end was trimmed by 5 bases and the J gene end by 10 bases; junction bases not matched to a gene: 10. Written as DNA, the CDR3 is TGTGCCAGCAGCCCACCGGGACTAGCGGGGGTTCGGGAGCAGTTCTTC. Encoded protein: CASSPPGLAGVREQFF.

Remarks on this clone: Other DNA sequences from this sample encode an identical CDR3 as well. The chain recombines TRBV6-5 with TRBJ2-7, with D tentatively TRBD2 (5 bases). The CDR3 sequence is 13 residues long. With 6 bases removed from V and 2 bases from J, the gap between germline ends came to 11 bases. The germline gives CDR1 MNHEY, CDR2 SVGAGI. CDR3 in DNA: TGTGCCAGCAGCCGAACCGGGGCCTACGAGCAGTACTTC. Translated: CASSRTGAYEQYF.

The chain links TRBV10-1 to TRBJ2-1; 12 bases match TRBD2. The J segment lost 3 bases and the V segment lost 6 bases, leaving 18 bases of the junction unmatched. From germline, CDR1 is WNHNN and CDR2 SYGVQD (reference sequence). The CDR3 contains 20 residues. As DNA, the CDR3 is TGCGCCAGCAGCGCCCATGGTGGGCTAGCGGGGGGGAATATCTACAATGAGCAGTTCTTC. Its protein product is CASSAHGGLAGGNIYNEQFF.

This clone was found a few times. The V call is TRBV3-1 (or the pseudogene TRBV3-2), the J call TRBJ2-3; D might be TRBD2 (6 bases). In germline, CDR1 is LGHDT, CDR2 YNNKEL (reference sequence). This CDR3 spans 14 amino acids. V was shortened by 4 bases and J by 4 bases, with 12 bases between the two germline ends. The CDR3 is CASSRDRRADTQYF. For the CDR3, the DNA is TGTGCCAGCAGCCGTGACCGGAGGGCAGATACGCAGTATTTT.

V gene TRBV7-2 combines with J gene TRBJ2-2, with D maybe TRBD1 (6 bases). This CDR3 comprises 15 residues. Trimming removed 0 bases at V and 7 bases at J, with 12 bases between. Looked up from germline, CDR1 is SGHTA and CDR2 is FQGNSA. This CDR3 is CASSLAGQGLGELFF. Written as DNA, the CDR3 is TGTGCCAGCAGCTTAGCCGGCCAGGGGCTCGGGGAGCTGTTTTTT.

The gene calls are TRBV5-8 and TRBJ2-5, with TRBD1 identical over 8 bases. The CDR3 is made up of 14 amino acids. CDR1 is SGHTS, CDR2 YDEGEE, per germline. Trimming at V came to 4 bases and at J to 5 bases, leaving 7 bases not matched to a gene. In DNA, the CDR3 is TGTGCCAGCAGCCGGACAGGGCCTCTCGAGACCCAGTACTTC. Translated: CASSRTGPLETQYF.

The chain employs TRBV6-6 and TRBJ1-3, with D unresolved. Trimming stripped 6 bases from V and 9 bases from J, with 15 bases between. In germline, CDR1 is MNHNY, CDR2 SVGAGI (reference sequence). CDR3 length: 13 amino acids. CDR3 amino acids: CASRTPSTGTIYF. In DNA, the CDR3 is TGTGCCAGCAGGACCCCCTCTACGGGCACCATATATTTT.

In this sample, this clone turned up once. The chain is built from TRBV12-3 or TRBV12-4 and TRBJ1-4; maybe TRBD1 (5 bases). The CDR3 consists of 13 residues. V was trimmed by 6 bases and J by 7 bases, leaving 12 bases between them. The CDR3 nucleotides are TGTGCCAGCAGGGACAATTTGAGTGAAAAACTGTTTTTT. Amino acids: CASRDNLSEKLFF.

The gene calls are TRBV12-5 and TRBJ1-5, with D tentatively TRBD1 (5 bases). The length of the CDR3 is 15 residues. Trimming took off 3 bases at V and 6 bases at J, with 15 bases between the two ends. Germline V lookup: CDR1 LGHNT, CDR2 FRNRAP. In DNA, the CDR3 is TGTGCTAGTGGTTTCGCGGGGGGGGGAGGTCAGCCCCAGCATTTT. Encoded protein: CASGFAGGGGQPQHF.

The rearrangement uses TRBV5-1 and TRBJ2-5, with TRBD2 identical over 12 bases. From germline, CDR1 is SGHRS and CDR2 YFSETQ. The CDR3 length is 14 residues. V lost 3 bases, J lost 12 bases, and 9 bases stayed unmatched. The chain's CDR3 is CASSYLTTSGGKYF. CDR3 DNA: TGCGCCAGCAGCTACTTAACGACTAGCGGGGGCAAGTACTTC.

In its sample, this clone was seen once. The J gene is TRBJ2-5, the V gene TRBV7-7; D possibly corresponds to TRBD2 (7 bases). V was pared by 1 base and J by 4 bases, with 16 bases between. CDR3 length: 16 residues. Germline V gene lookup returns CDR1 SSHAT and CDR2 FNYEAQ (reference sequence). CDR3 sequence (DNA): TGTGCCAGCAGCTTAGGTGGCCGGGGAGGGGGAGAGACCCAGTACTTC. This translates into CASSLGGRGGGETQYF.

V and J are TRBV7-2 and TRBJ1-2; possibly TRBD1 for D (5 bases). Trimming took off 2 bases at V and 4 bases at J, with 14 bases between the two ends. CDR1 is SGHTA, CDR2 FQGNSA, per germline. The CDR3 has 15 amino acids. The CDR3, as DNA: TGTGCCAGCAGCTTAACAAGGGGATCGGGCTATGGCTACACCTTC. Amino acids: CASSLTRGSGYGYTF. Full variable domain (outside the CDR3, taken from reference TRBV7-2 and TRBJ1-2): GAGVSQSPSNKVTEKGKDVELRCDPISGHTALYWYRQSLGQGLEFLIYFQGNSAPDKSGLPSDRFSAERTGGSVSTLTIQRTQQEDSAVYLCASSLTRGSGYGYTFGSGTRLTVV.

The chain couples TRBV7-2 to TRBJ2-7, with TRBD2 as a possible D gene (5 bases). Germline V gene lookup returns CDR1 SGHTA and CDR2 FQGNSA. Trimming cost V 3 bases and J 6 bases, with 9 bases left between them. The CDR3 extends over 12 amino acids. CDR3 DNA sequence: TGTGCCAGCAGCTTCCGGAGGACCGAGCAGTACTTC. Amino acids: CASSFRRTEQYF.

The genes are TRBV7-2 and TRBJ2-7, with a possible D match to TRBD1 (5 bases). In germline, CDR1 is SGHTA, CDR2 FQGNSA. Trimming pared 1 base from V and 2 bases from J, leaving 6 bases between. The CDR3 extends over 13 amino acids. CDR3 sequence reads: CASSLDRPYEQYF. CDR3 coding DNA: TGTGCCAGCAGCTTAGACAGGCCCTACGAGCAGTACTTC.

The rearrangement uses TRBV4-3 and TRBJ1-1, with TRBD1 as a possible D gene (5 bases). The CDR3 is 13 amino acids. V was cut by 0 bases and J by 11 bases, with 13 bases left in between. Germline loops: CDR1 LGHNA, CDR2 YSLEER. CDR3: CASSQDTGPDAFF. In DNA form, the CDR3 reads TGCGCCAGCAGCCAAGACACAGGTCCGGATGCTTTCTTT.

This clone came up a few times. CDR3 in amino acids: CASSLGSPSGTDTQYF. The CDR3 DNA follows: TGTGCCAGCAGCCTAGGGTCGCCTAGCGGTACAGATACGCAGTATTTT. The chain is built from TRBV5-4 and TRBJ2-3; TRBD2 matches 7 bases. The CDR3 is 16 residues long. The ends lost 4 bases at V and 3 bases at J; junction bases unmatched: 11. Germline CDR1 is SGHNT and CDR2 is YYREEE (reference sequence).

J is TRBJ2-7 and V is TRBV12-5, with D uncertain. Trimming stripped 2 bases from V and 3 bases from J, with 8 bases between. This CDR3 comprises 13 residues. CDR1 and CDR2 (germline): LGHNT, FRNRAP. The CDR3 bases are TGTGCTAGTGGTTTGCCCCTCGGCTACGAGCAGTACTTC. Protein: CASGLPLGYEQYF.

V and J are TRBV5-4 and TRBJ1-4; D perhaps matches TRBD1 (6 bases). The V gene's germline CDR1 is SGHNT and CDR2 YYREEE (reference sequence). Trimming took off 0 bases at V and 0 bases at J, with 15 bases between the two ends. The CDR3 consists of 18 residues. The CDR3 nucleotides read TGTGCCAGCAGCTTGGGGACCCCAGGGGATGCAACTAATGAAAAACTGTTTTTT. It yields the protein CASSLGTPGDATNEKLFF.

The chain links TRBV28 to TRBJ2-1, with 8 bases identical to TRBD2. The germline gives CDR1 MDHEN, CDR2 SYDVKM. The CDR3 length is 13 residues. With V trimmed by 7 bases and J by 7 bases, 6 bases remained unmatched. Here the CDR3 DNA reads TGTGCCAGCAAGCGGGGCGGGAGGAATGAGCAGTTCTTC. It is translated as CASKRGGRNEQFF. Variable domain in full (rest from reference TRBV28 and TRBJ2-1): DVKVTQSSRYLVKRTGEKVFLECVQDMDHENMFWYRQDPGLGLRLIYFSYDVKMKEKGDIPEGYSVSREKKERFSLILESASTNQTSMYLCASKRGGRNEQFFGPGTRLTVL.

This clone occurred once. J is TRBJ1-4 and V is TRBV3-1 (or the pseudogene TRBV3-2); weak D call: TRBD1 (5 bases). Trimming cost V 4 bases and J 2 bases, with 14 bases left between them. The CDR3 loop spans 16 amino acids. The germline V gene has CDR1 LGHDT and CDR2 YNNKEL (reference sequence). This CDR3 reads CASSRQGTRTNEKLFF. The CDR3, as DNA: TGTGCCAGCAGCCGGCAGGGAACACGTACTAATGAAAAACTGTTTTTT.

The chain is built from TRBV5-1 and TRBJ1-2; 10 bases line up with TRBD1. CDR1 is SGHRS and CDR2 is YFSETQ in the germline V gene. The CDR3 is made up of 15 amino acids. The trim removed 5 bases at V and 5 bases at J, leaving 9 bases unmatched. CDR3 DNA sequence: TGCGCCAGCAGACCCGGAGGGACAGGGGAATATGGCTACACCTTC. Protein product: CASRPGGTGEYGYTF.

V is TRBV6-2 or TRBV6-3 and J is TRBJ2-4, with TRBD2 as a possible D gene (7 bases). Germline V gene lookup returns CDR1 MNHEY and CDR2 SVGEGT. This CDR3 comprises 15 residues. Trimming pared 0 bases from V and 8 bases from J, leaving 14 bases between. The CDR3 DNA follows: TGTGCCAGCAGTTACTCTCGGGGGGCGGTGGACATTCAGTACTTC. Protein: CASSYSRGAVDIQYF.